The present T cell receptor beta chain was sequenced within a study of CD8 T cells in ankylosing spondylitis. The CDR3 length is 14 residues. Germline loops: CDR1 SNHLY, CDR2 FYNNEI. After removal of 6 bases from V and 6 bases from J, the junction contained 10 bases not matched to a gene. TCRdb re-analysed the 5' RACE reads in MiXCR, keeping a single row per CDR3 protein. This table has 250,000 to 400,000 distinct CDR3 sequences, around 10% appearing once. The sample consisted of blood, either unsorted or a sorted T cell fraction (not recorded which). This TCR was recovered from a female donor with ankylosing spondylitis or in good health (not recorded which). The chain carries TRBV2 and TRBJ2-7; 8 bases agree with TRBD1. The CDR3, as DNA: TGTGCCAGCAGGACGACAGGGGTAGTCGGCGAGCAGTACTTC. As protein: CASRTTGVVGEQYF.